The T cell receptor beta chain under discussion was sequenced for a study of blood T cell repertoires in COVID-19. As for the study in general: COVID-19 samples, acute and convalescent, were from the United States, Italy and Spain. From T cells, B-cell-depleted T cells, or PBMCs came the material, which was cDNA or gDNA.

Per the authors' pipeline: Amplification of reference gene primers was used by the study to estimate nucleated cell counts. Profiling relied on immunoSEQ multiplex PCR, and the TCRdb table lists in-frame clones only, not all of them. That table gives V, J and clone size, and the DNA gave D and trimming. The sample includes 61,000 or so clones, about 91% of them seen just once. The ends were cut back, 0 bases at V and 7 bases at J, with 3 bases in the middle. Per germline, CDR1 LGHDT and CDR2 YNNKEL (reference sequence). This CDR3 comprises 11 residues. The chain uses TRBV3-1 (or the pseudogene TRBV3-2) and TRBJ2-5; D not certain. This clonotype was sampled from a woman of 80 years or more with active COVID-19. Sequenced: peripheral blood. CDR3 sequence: CASSQDGTQYF. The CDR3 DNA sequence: TGTGCCAGCAGCCAAGACGGGACCCAGTACTTC.